These T cell receptor beta chains were read from a single sample in a study of technical replicates of blood from a few donors. TCRdb's copy holds only in-frame clones and misses some; the assay was immunoSEQ multiplex PCR. The sample shows some 14,000 clones, 85% of them seen only once. The source material was PBMCs. The receptors stem from a human donor in good health. Each CDR3 is given with its conserved first and last residue. The D gene is left open where the match is weak. Size is stated for part of the rows, as once, few or many counts, or as a class when the clone is expanded.

d_call	j_call	v_call	clone_size	cdr3_nt	cdr3_aa
TRBD1	TRBJ1-5	TRBV18	-	TGTGCCAGCTCACCACCGGGACAGGGGGCGCTTAATAGCAATCAGCCCCAGCATTTT	CASSPPGQGALNSNQPQHF
-	TRBJ2-5	TRBV11-2	-	TGTGCCAGCAACTGGGACTGGCAAGAGACCCAGTACTTC	CASNWDWQETQYF
TRBD1	TRBJ1-1	TRBV4-1	-	TGCGCCAGCAGCCAAGAGGACAGGACCATGAACACTGAAGCTTTCTTT	CASSQEDRTMNTEAFF
TRBD2	TRBJ2-2	TRBV19	-	TGTGCCAGTAGTAGTGGCGGGAGAACCGGGGAGCTGTTTTTT	CASSSGGRTGELFF
TRBD1	TRBJ1-3	TRBV7-8	-	TGTGCCAGCAGCTTAATGGGACAGGGGGCACGAGCCATATATTTT	CASSLMGQGARAIYF
-	TRBJ2-3	TRBV28	-	TGTGCCAGCAGTGGAGGGACTAGCACAGATACGCAGTATTTT	CASSGGTSTDTQYF
TRBD2	TRBJ2-3	TRBV27	-	TGTGCCAGCAGTTTCTTAGCGGGGGGAGGTTCCTCCACAGATACGCAGTATTTT	CASSFLAGGGSSTDTQYF
TRBD1	TRBJ2-4	TRBV28	-	TGTGCCAGCAGCTTAACAGGGGACCCCAAAAACATTCAGTACTTC	CASSLTGDPKNIQYF
TRBD2	TRBJ2-7	TRBV6-1	-	TGTGCCAGCAGTGAAAGGGTAGCGGGAGCCTACGAGCAGTACTTC	CASSERVAGAYEQYF
TRBD2	TRBJ2-3	TRBV11-2	-	TGTGCCAGCAGCTTTTTGTCTAGCGGGACTTACACAGATACGCAGTATTTT	CASSFLSSGTYTDTQYF
TRBD2	TRBJ2-2	TRBV7-6	-	TGTGCCAGCAGCTTAGCGGGAGGGTTAACCGGGGAGCTGTTTTTT	CASSLAGGLTGELFF
-	TRBJ2-1	TRBV21-1	-	TGTGCCAGCAGCAAAGCCAAGAGCGGGAGAAGGAATGAGCAGTTCTTC	CASSKAKSGRRNEQFF
-	TRBJ2-7	TRBV19	once	TGTGCCAGTAGTTCCACCCCCCGGACAGTTCGATGGTACGAGCAGTACTTC	CASSSTPRTVRWYEQYF
-	TRBJ2-7	TRBV5-1	-	TGCGCCAGCAGCTTGGGACAGGAACGCGAGCAGTACTTC	CASSLGQEREQYF
TRBD2	TRBJ2-7	TRBV2	-	TGTGCCAGCAGTGAGGGTAGCGGGGGTATCTTTAACGAGCAGTACTTC	CASSEGSGGIFNEQYF
-	TRBJ2-1	TRBV27	-	TGTGCCACCGGCTGGGGTCGGGCGGGAGAGCAGTTCTTC	CATGWGRAGEQFF
-	TRBJ2-1	TRBV29-1	-	TGCAGCGTTCAGCGGAGGACCAATGAGCAGTTCTTC	CSVQRRTNEQFF
TRBD1	TRBJ2-2	TRBV2	few	TGTGCCAGCAGTTATCCAAAACAGGGGAGATCGGACACCGGGGAGCTGTTTTTT	CASSYPKQGRSDTGELFF
TRBD1	TRBJ2-5	TRBV11-2	-	TGTGCCAGCAGCTCAAGTCCTTCCCCGGACAGGGGAGAGACCCAGTACTTC	CASSSSPSPDRGETQYF
-	TRBJ2-1	TRBV10-2	-	TGCGCCAGTCAAGACCCGGAGTCCTACAATGAGCAGTTCTTC	CASQDPESYNEQFF
TRBD1	TRBJ1-2	TRBV10-3	once	TGTGCCACTGGACAGGGTACTAACTATGGCTACACCTTC	CATGQGTNYGYTF
-	TRBJ1-1	TRBV6-5	-	TGTGCCAGCAGTTACCGTCACAACGGGAAGACTGAAGCTTTCTTT	CASSYRHNGKTEAFF
-	TRBJ2-7	TRBV11-3	-	TGTGCCAGCAGCCCGACAGGATTCTACGAGCAGTACTTC	CASSPTGFYEQYF
-	TRBJ2-3	TRBV28	-	TGTGCCAGCAGTTTGGGCAACACAGATACGCAGTATTTT	CASSLGNTDTQYF
TRBD1	TRBJ1-1	TRBV30	-	TGTGCCTGGAGTGCAACACAGGGGGCGGCTTACACTGAAGCTTTCTTT	CAWSATQGAAYTEAFF
-	TRBJ1-4	TRBV4-1	-	TGCGCCAGCAGCCAAGCCAAGACAGCCGTTAATGAAAAACTGTTTTTT	CASSQAKTAVNEKLFF
-	TRBJ2-5	TRBV19	-	TGTGCCAGTAGTGGGCATACCCAGTACTTC	CASSGHTQYF
TRBD1	TRBJ2-1	TRBV6-1	-	TGTGCCAGCAGTGAAATCAGGTCAGGGGGAGATATTGAGCAGTTCTTC	CASSEIRSGGDIEQFF
-	TRBJ2-7	TRBV11-2	-	TGTGCCAGCAGCTTAGGGGGGGATTGGGACGAGCAGTACTTC	CASSLGGDWDEQYF
-	TRBJ2-1	TRBV18	-	TGTGCCAGCTCCCAAAACAGGGTGGGGAATGAGCAGTTCTTC	CASSQNRVGNEQFF
TRBD2	TRBJ2-1	TRBV4-1	-	TGCGCCAGCAGCCGTGAAAGCCCTAGCGGGACGATAAGCTCCTACAATGAGCAGTTCTTC	CASSRESPSGTISSYNEQFF
-	TRBJ2-7	TRBV19	-	TGTGCCAGTAGTATCTCCGCGGAGCTGGTCTACGAGCAGTACTTC	CASSISAELVYEQYF
-	TRBJ1-5	TRBV5-6	-	TGTGCCAGCAGCTTTAGGACAGACAATCAGCCCCAGCATTTT	CASSFRTDNQPQHF
-	TRBJ1-3	TRBV28	-	TGTGCCAGCAGTTTAAGGCCAGGGCGGAACACCATATATTTT	CASSLRPGRNTIYF
-	TRBJ1-5	TRBV6-1	-	TGTGCCAGCAGTGAGGGGGGTCAGCCCCAGCATTTT	CASSEGGQPQHF
-	TRBJ1-5	TRBV30	-	TGTGCCTGGAGTGGAACTACGGACAGCTCCCAGCATTTT	CAWSGTTDSSQHF
-	TRBJ1-5	TRBV28	-	TGTGCCAGCACTCTGTTAGGGGGTCAGGGGAATAGTCAGCCCCAGCATTTT	CASTLLGGQGNSQPQHF
-	TRBJ2-6	TRBV6-1	-	TGTGCCAGCAGTGATGAGGGCGCTGGGGCCAACGTCCTGACTTTC	CASSDEGAGANVLTF
-	TRBJ2-7	TRBV28	-	TGTGCCAGCAGTTTTGGGTTGAGACTGTCCTCCTACGAGCAGTACTTC	CASSFGLRLSSYEQYF
-	TRBJ1-3	TRBV7-4	-	TGTGCCAGCTGCCGGCGGGGGACTCCTATCCCATCTGGAAACACCATATATTTT	CASCRRGTPIPSGNTIYF
-	TRBJ2-1	TRBV6-6	-	TGTGCCAGCGGGCAGGGGATCAATGAGCAGTTCTTC	CASGQGINEQFF
TRBD2	TRBJ2-1	TRBV5-6	-	TGTGCCAGCAGCGGGACTAGGTTCAATGAGCAGTTCTTC	CASSGTRFNEQFF
TRBD2	TRBJ2-1	TRBV18	once	TGTGCCAGCTCACCACTAGCGGGAGCCTACAATGAGCAGTTCTTC	CASSPLAGAYNEQFF
TRBD1	TRBJ1-5	TRBV19	-	TGTGCCAGTAGTATCGACAGGGGGCCTAATCAGCCCCAGCATTTT	CASSIDRGPNQPQHF
TRBD1	TRBJ1-2	TRBV6-1	-	TGTGCCAGCGCGGGACAGGGGGTGGGAGGCTACACCTTC	CASAGQGVGGYTF
TRBD2	TRBJ2-3	TRBV5-1	-	TGCGCCAGCAGCAGCGGGACTAGCGGGAGTTTATTCCGGGATACGCAGTATTTT	CASSSGTSGSLFRDTQYF
-	TRBJ1-3	TRBV11-2	-	TGTGCCAGCAGCTTAGTATCAGGGCGCGGCGGAAACACCATATATTTT	CASSLVSGRGGNTIYF
TRBD1	TRBJ1-4	TRBV7-9	-	TGTGCCAGCAGCAATGGACAGGGTCGAGCTAATGAAAAACTGTTTTTT	CASSNGQGRANEKLFF
TRBD1	TRBJ2-3	TRBV18	-	TGTGCCAGCTCACCGCCAGGGACAGGGTCAGATACGCAGTATTTT	CASSPPGTGSDTQYF
TRBD2	TRBJ2-3	TRBV7-6	once	TGTGCCAGCAGCTTAATTCCCAGGACTAGCGGGAGTGGAGATACGCAGTATTTT	CASSLIPRTSGSGDTQYF
-	TRBJ2-7	TRBV18	-	TGTGCCAGCTCACCACCAGCCAGGGACGAGCAGTACTTC	CASSPPARDEQYF
TRBD1	TRBJ2-1	TRBV29-1	once	TGCAGCGTTTCTCCGGGACAGGGCCACAATGAGCAGTTCTTC	CSVSPGQGHNEQFF
TRBD2	TRBJ2-7	TRBV7-2	-	TGTGCCAGCAGCTTACTAGCGGGAGCCTACGAGCAGTACTTC	CASSLLAGAYEQYF
-	TRBJ2-5	TRBV9	-	TGTGCCAGCAGTCGCCAGGGGCGAGGCCAAGAGACCCAGTACTTC	CASSRQGRGQETQYF
-	TRBJ2-5	TRBV5-1	-	TGCGCCAGCAGCTTGTCAGGGATAAACCAGTACTTC	CASSLSGINQYF